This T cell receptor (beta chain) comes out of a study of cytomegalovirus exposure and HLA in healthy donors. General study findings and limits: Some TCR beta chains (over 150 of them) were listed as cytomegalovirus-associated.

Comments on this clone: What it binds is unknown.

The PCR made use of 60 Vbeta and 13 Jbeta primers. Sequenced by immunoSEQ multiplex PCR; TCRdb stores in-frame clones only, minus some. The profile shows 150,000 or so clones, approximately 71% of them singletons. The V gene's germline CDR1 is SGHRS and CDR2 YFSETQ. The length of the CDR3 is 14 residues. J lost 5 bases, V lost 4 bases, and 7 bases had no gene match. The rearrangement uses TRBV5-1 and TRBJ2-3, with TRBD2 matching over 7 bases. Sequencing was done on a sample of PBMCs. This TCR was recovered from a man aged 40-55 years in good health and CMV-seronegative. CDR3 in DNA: TGCGCCAGCAGCGGCGCGGGGGTTCAAGATACGCAGTATTTT. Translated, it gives CASSGAGVQDTQYF.